The 9 T cell receptor beta chains below were found in one sample sequenced in a study of molecular identifiers for immune sequencing clone quantification. Using its own MiXCR run on the PCR reads, TCRdb lists one record per CDR3 protein. The sample includes hundreds of thousands of distinct CDR3 sequences, roughly 23% of them seen just once. Sequencing was performed on naive CD8+ T cells from blood, with Jurkat cell RNA spiked in. Subset given: FACS-sorted CD8+CD4-CCR7+CD45RA+ naive T cells. Receptor source: a human donor in good health. Some libraries in this study had Jurkat cell RNA spiked in.

A note on this clonotype: A much larger clone differs from this one at a single base, so this may be a read error. V usage is TRBV29-1 and J usage is TRBJ2-7, with D possibly TRBD2 on 5 matching bases. Germline CDR1 reads SQVTM; CDR2 reads ANQGSEA. The CDR3 runs to 12 residues. The CDR3 sequence: CCVVVEGYEQYF. CDR3 bases: TGCTGCGTTGTGGTCGAGGGCTACGAGCAGTACTTC.

This clonotype was picked up many times. The CDR3 protein is CASSPGTGVLTNEKLFF. DNA for the CDR3: TGTGCCAGCAGCCCCGGGACAGGGGTTTTAACTAATGAAAAACTGTTTTTT. V usage is TRBV7-6 and J usage is TRBJ1-4; 10 bases match TRBD1. Looked up from germline, CDR1 is SGHVS and CDR2 is FNYEAQ. The length of the CDR3 is 17 residues. V lost 5 bases to trimming and J lost 1 base; unmatched junction nucleotides: 7.

This clonotype was found many times. The genes are TRBV28 and TRBJ2-3; D is undetermined. V shed 1 base and J shed 6 bases, with 5 bases lying between them. This CDR3 has 12 residues. From germline, CDR1 is MDHEN and CDR2 SYDVKM. For the CDR3, the DNA is TGTGCCAGCAGTTTATACGGCGATACGCAGTATTTT. It encodes CASSLYGDTQYF.

The chain is built from TRBV6-1 and TRBJ2-7; 9 positions match TRBD1. CDR3 length: 18 residues. Trimming at V came to 8 bases and at J to 4 bases, leaving 21 bases not matched to a gene. In germline, CDR1 is MNHNS, CDR2 SASEGT. Here the CDR3 reads CASHQLGTGHVSRYEQYF. The DNA for the CDR3 is TGTGCCAGCCATCAGCTCGGGACAGGGCACGTTTCCCGATACGAGCAGTACTTC.

The J gene is TRBJ2-3, the V gene TRBV7-9; D gene uncertain. Germline loops: CDR1 SEHNR, CDR2 FQNEAQ (reference sequence). V gave up 5 bases and J gave up 8 bases, with 17 bases separating them. This CDR3 region has 14 residues. CDR3 amino acids: CASSPGLGRPTQYF. The CDR3, as DNA: TGTGCCAGCAGCCCCGGATTGGGAAGGCCTACGCAGTATTTT. Full variable domain (outside the CDR3, taken from reference TRBV7-9 and TRBJ2-3): DTGVSQNPRHKITKRGQNVTFRCDPISEHNRLYWYRQTLGQGPEFLTYFQNEAQLEKSRLLSDRFSAERPKGSFSTLEIQRTEQGDSAMYLCASSPGLGRPTQYFGPGTRLTVL.

This clonotype was picked up a small number of times. V is TRBV28 and J is TRBJ2-7; D is perhaps TRBD2 (6 bases). The CDR3 consists of 13 residues. CDR1 and CDR2 from the germline V gene are MDHEN and SYDVKM. V was shortened by 3 bases and J by 2 bases, with 8 bases between the two germline ends. The CDR3 coding sequence is TGTGCCAGCAGTTTGCGGGAACCCTACGAGCAGTACTTC. This sequence encodes CASSLREPYEQYF. The whole variable domain, filled in from reference TRBV28 and TRBJ2-7, reads DVKVTQSSRYLVKRTGEKVFLECVQDMDHENMFWYRQDPGLGLRLIYFSYDVKMKEKGDIPEGYSVSREKKERFSLILESASTNQTSMYLCASSLREPYEQYFGPGTRLTVT.

This clonotype was observed at least ten times. The chain has TRBV7-8 and TRBJ2-3; TRBD2 aligns across 7 bases. The length of the CDR3 is 15 residues. Germline values: CDR1 SGHVS, CDR2 FQNEAQ. With V trimmed by 6 bases and J by 2 bases, 8 bases remained unmatched. The CDR3 nucleotides read TGTGCCAGCAGTTCGGATACTAGCGACACAGATACGCAGTATTTT. Encoded protein: CASSSDTSDTDTQYF. Full variable domain (remainder filled in from reference TRBV7-8 and TRBJ2-3): GAGVSQSPRYKVAKRGQDVALRCDPISGHVSLFWYQQALGQGPEFLTYFQNEAQLDKSGLPSDRFFAERPEGSVSTLKIQRTQQEDSAVYLCASSSDTSDTDTQYFGPGTRLTVL.

This clonotype was seen more than once but under ten times. The chain has TRBV20-1 and TRBJ2-4; TRBD2 might be the D (7 bases). This CDR3 has 15 amino acids. V lost 6 bases to trimming and J lost 8 bases, with 23 bases between them. From germline, CDR1 is DFQATT and CDR2 SNEGSKA (reference sequence). The CDR3 loop reads CSAALPTGRGDIQYF. CDR3 coding DNA: TGCAGTGCCGCCCTACCTACGGGGAGGGGGGACATTCAGTACTTC.

Of note for this clonotype: A read error may explain this, as a much larger clone is one base away. The V call is TRBV7-9, the J call TRBJ2-3; 9 bases map to TRBD2. Germline CDR1 reads SEHNR; CDR2 reads FQNEAQ (reference sequence). The CDR3 spans 15 residues. This chain's CDR3 is CASSRSGGYTATQYF. The CDR3 coding sequence is TGTGCCAGCAGCCGCAGCGGGGGGTACACAGCTACGCAGTATTTT.